What follows describes a single T cell receptor (beta chain). Its antigen is undetermined. With 6 bases removed from V and 0 bases from J, the gap between germline ends came to 8 bases. The CDR3 is 14 residues long. Germline V gene data show CDR1 as LNHDA and CDR2 as SQIVND (reference sequence). The method was immunoSEQ multiplex PCR; TCRdb's version includes in-frame clones alone and lacks a portion of them. The sample records roughly 5,300 clones, 70% to 75% being singletons. Repertoires were sampled repeatedly during chemoradiotherapy. These data originate in a study of chemoradiotherapy in HPV16-positive cancers. Study context: Two HPV16-positive patients' cells yielded candidate HPV-specific clones and common motifs.

Overall study results and limits: Better recurrence-free survival went with HPV-responsive T-cell expansion in HPV16-positive patients. Functional assays defining HPV-specific T cells used only two HPV16-positive patients.

The source of this sequence is a human donor with HPV-associated anogenital cancer. Specimen: tumor tissue, collected from a patient who underwent chemoradiotherapy. The chain combines TRBV19 with TRBJ1-4; D gene unclear. The CDR3 spells CASSDTATNEKLFF. CDR3 nucleotide sequence: TGTGCCAGTAGCGACACCGCAACTAATGAAAAACTGTTTTTT.